Listed below are T cell receptor beta chains from one sample, sequenced in a study of tumor-infiltrating lymphocytes in primary liver carcinoma. MiXCR, applied by TCRdb to the multiplex PCR reads, yields one record per CDR3 protein. The top ten hold under 7.5% of the sample, which has under 200,000 distinct CDR3 sequences, 65% seen once. The sample taken for sequencing was peripheral blood. All receptors derive from an older woman with primary liver carcinoma and hepatitis B virus infection. Both conserved end residues are part of each CDR3. D genes are given only for firm matches. Expanded clones get a size class; other rows say once, few or many, or leave the size out.

. | TRBJ2-3 | . | TRBV5-1 | CAGSLSRAPTHVGTDTQYF | TGCGCCGGCAGCTTGTCGAGGGCCCCAACCCATGTCGGCACAGATACGCAGTATTTT
. | TRBJ2-7 | . | TRBV15 | CATSRENGMSYYEQYF | TGTGCCACCAGCAGAGAAAACGGGATGAGCTACTACGAGCAGTACTTC
TRBD1 | TRBJ2-2 | . | TRBV12-5 | CASGSLTGTGVGGLFF | TGTGCTAGTGGTTCCCTTACCGGGACAGGGGTCGGGGGGCTGTTTTTT
. | TRBJ1-2 | once | TRBV6-1 | CASSRMDNYGYTF | TGTGCCAGCAGTCGGATGGATAACTATGGCTACACCTTC
. | TRBJ1-2 | . | TRBV11-2 | CASSFGTSYGYTF | TGTGCCAGCAGCTTCGGGACAAGCTATGGCTACACCTTC
. | TRBJ1-5 | . | TRBV28 | CASKSSRDQSQHF | TGTGCCAGCAAGAGTTCCAGAGATCAGTCCCAGCATTTT
. | TRBJ2-4 | many | TRBV12-3/TRBV12-4 | CASSSSAATGNIQYF | TGTGCCAGCAGTTCCAGCGCGGCAACGGGAAACATTCAGTACTTC
. | TRBJ2-7 | . | TRBV7-9 | CASSHGRYEQYF | TGTGCCAGCAGCCACGGACGATACGAGCAGTACTTC
. | TRBJ2-1 | . | TRBV11-2 | CASSIGRVVDNEQFF | TGTGCCAGCAGCATAGGTAGGGTGGTGGACAATGAGCAGTTCTTC
. | TRBJ2-7 | . | TRBV11-2 | CASSSMTGVYERYF | TGTGCCAGCAGCTCGATGACAGGAGTGTACGAGCGGTACTTC
. | TRBJ1-2 | many | TRBV6-1 | CASSTLGAIYGYTF | TGTGCCAGCAGTACCCTGGGGGCTATCTATGGCTACACCTTC
TRBD2 | TRBJ2-7 | . | TRBV11-2 | CTSTIGLAESYEQYF | TGTACCAGTACCATCGGACTAGCGGAGTCCTACGAGCAGTACTTC
. | TRBJ1-2 | few | TRBV7-9 | CAISPRDAYGYTF | TGTGCCATAAGCCCCCGGGATGCCTATGGCTACACCTTC
TRBD2 | TRBJ2-1 | . | TRBV5-1 | CASSSRASGRANSYNEQFF | TGCGCCAGCAGCTCCCGGGCTAGCGGGAGGGCGAACTCCTACAATGAGCAGTTCTTC
. | TRBJ1-1 | . | TRBV10-1 | CASSESSGTEAFF | TGCGCCAGCAGTGAGTCATCAGGGACTGAAGCTTTCTTT
. | TRBJ2-1 | . | TRBV5-6 | CASNTLVSSGSGLRYEQFF | TGTGCCAGCAACACTCTGGTCTCGTCCGGCTCGGGACTCCGCTACGAGCAGTTCTTC
TRBD1 | TRBJ2-5 | . | TRBV29-1 | CSVGFSPGTGPLHETQCF | TGCAGCGTTGGATTCTCTCCCGGGACAGGGCCTCTCCATGAGACCCAGTGCTTC
. | TRBJ2-7 | many | TRBV12-3/TRBV12-4 | CASSPRDSTVEQYF | TGTGCCAGCAGCCCGCGGGACTCGACTGTGGAGCAGTACTTC
. | TRBJ1-5 | . | TRBV4-1 | CASSRTTGGNSNQPQDF | TGTGCCAGTAGCCGCACCACGGGGGGGAATAGCAATCAGCCCCAGGATTTT
. | TRBJ2-3 | . | TRBV11-2 | CASGSSFTEDTQYF | TGTGCCAGCGGCTCGTCCTTCACTGAGGATACGCAGTATTTT
TRBD2 | TRBJ2-7 | . | TRBV7-2 | CASNFLLAGGWGSYEQYF | TGTGCCAGCAACTTCCTACTAGCGGGAGGCTGGGGCTCCTACGAGCAGTACTTC
. | TRBJ2-7 | . | TRBV12-3/TRBV12-4 | CASSLRGLGEQYF | TGTGCCAGCAGTTTAAGGGGCCTGGGCGAGCAATACTTC
. | TRBJ1-1 | few | TRBV12-3/TRBV12-4 | CASSFGMGTEAFF | TGTGCCAGCAGTTTTGGGATGGGGACTGAAGCTTTCTTT
. | TRBJ2-3 | . | TRBV11-2 | CAISPWEDTQYF | TGTGCCATCAGCCCTTGGGAGGATACGCAGTATTTT
. | TRBJ2-7 | many | TRBV6-1 | CASSSDGYSYEQYF | TGTGCCAGCTCTTCCGACGGCTACTCCTACGAGCAGTACTTC
. | TRBJ1-2 | . | TRBV7-8 | CASSASRVNYGYIF | TGTGCCAGCAGCGCCTCACGGGTAAACTATGGCTACATCTTC
. | TRBJ1-5 | . | TRBV4-2 | CASSQEYSGAQPHRF | TGTGCCAGCAGCCAAGAATACTCAGGGGCTCAGCCCCATCGTTTT
. | TRBJ2-7 | . | TRBV5-1 | CASNGVTGSYEQYF | TGCGCCAGCAACGGCGTAACAGGCTCCTACGAGCAGTACTTC
. | TRBJ1-3 | . | TRBV6-1 | CASTAYSGNTIYF | TGTGCCAGCACCGCGTACTCTGGAAACACCATATATTTT
. | TRBJ2-1 | . | TRBV12-3/TRBV12-4 | CASSFPHERYNEQFF | TGTGCCAGCAGTTTTCCTCACGAGAGGTACAATGAGCAGTTCTTC
TRBD1 | TRBJ2-7 | . | TRBV30 | CAWSGDRAYEQYF | TGTGCCTGGAGTGGGGACAGAGCATACGAGCAGTACTTC
. | TRBJ1-5 | . | TRBV28 | CARRINNQPQHF | TGTGCCAGGAGGATTAACAATCAGCCCCAGCATTTT
. | TRBJ2-6 | . | TRBV30 | CAWSSRTVAGANVLTF | TGTGCCTGGAGTTCCCGGACAGTCGCTGGGGCCAACGTCCTGACTTTC
. | TRBJ2-5 | . | TRBV4-2 | CASSQWVAVEETQYF | TGTGCCAGCAGCCAATGGGTAGCTGTAGAAGAGACCCAGTACTTC
. | TRBJ1-1 | few | TRBV12-3/TRBV12-4 | CARSAPGGGLTEAFF | TGTGCCCGCAGTGCACCCGGGGGGGGTCTCACTGAAGCTTTCTTT
. | TRBJ2-3 | . | TRBV11-2 | CASSPEPASSTYTQYF | TGTGCCAGCAGCCCAGAACCTGCTTCTAGCACATATACGCAGTATTTT
. | TRBJ1-2 | once | TRBV4-1 | CASSQVLRDYGYIF | TGCGCCAGTAGCCAAGTGCTCAGGGACTATGGCTACATCTTC
. | TRBJ1-1 | . | TRBV6-5 | CNSITAEMNTEAFF | TGTAACAGCATTACCGCAGAAATGAACACTGAAGCTTTCTTT
. | TRBJ2-7 | . | TRBV10-2 | CARTHWPGTGEHYF | TGCGCCAGGACACACTGGCCAGGGACCGGCGAGCATTACTTC
TRBD2 | TRBJ2-7 | . | TRBV11-2 | CASSLVTGLAGAEEYF | TGTGCCAGCAGCCTAGTAACCGGACTAGCGGGGGCTGAGGAGTACTTC
TRBD1 | TRBJ1-2 | once | TRBV11-2 | CASSSYRGENYGYSF | TGTGCCAGCAGCTCATACAGGGGAGAGAACTATGGCTACTCCTTC
. | TRBJ1-1 | . | TRBV5-1 | CASSPTENTEAFF | TGCGCCAGCAGTCCGACAGAGAACACTGAAGCTTTCTTT
. | TRBJ1-3 | . | TRBV7-9 | CASSKEGGEPGNTIYF | TGTGCCAGCAGCAAGGAAGGGGGAGAGCCTGGAAACACCATATATTTT
TRBD1 | TRBJ1-1 | . | TRBV6-5 | CASRYRGNTDAFF | TGTGCCAGCAGATACAGGGGCAACACTGATGCTTTCTTT
. | TRBJ1-5 | few | TRBV28 | CASSQGSGPYNQPQHF | TGTGCCAGCAGTCAGGGGTCAGGGCCTTACAATCAGCCCCAGCATTTT
. | TRBJ2-2 | . | TRBV4-2 | CASSDRASAIGELFF | TGTGCCAGCAGCGATCGGGCTAGCGCCATCGGGGAGCTGTTTTTT
. | TRBJ2-6 | . | TRBV4-2 | CASSRLGATGVNVLTF | TGTGCCAGCAGTAGACTCGGGGCTACTGGGGTCAACGTCCTGACTTTC
. | TRBJ1-4 | many | TRBV11-2 | CASSLEGTQKLFF | TGTGCCAGCAGCTTAGAAGGGACCCAAAAACTGTTTTTT
TRBD2 | TRBJ2-3 | many | TRBV11-3 | CASSLDQLASGTDTQYF | TGTGCCAGCAGCTTAGACCAACTAGCGTCGGGCACAGATACGCAGTATTTT
. | TRBJ2-5 | once | TRBV28 | CASSTPTGIQETQYF | TGTGCCAGCAGTACCCCGACAGGAATCCAAGAGACCCAGTACTTC
. | TRBJ1-5 | many | TRBV6-1 | CASSLYSPGSNQPQHF | TGTGCCAGCAGTCTTTACAGCCCAGGGAGCAATCAGCCCCAGCATTTT
. | TRBJ2-1 | once | TRBV6-5 | CASSSHGLAGGHEQFF | TGTGCCAGCAGCTCCCACGGTCTCGCAGGAGGTCATGAGCAGTTCTTC
. | TRBJ2-7 | few | TRBV11-2 | CANSPGWGGRGYEQYF | TGTGCCAACAGCCCGGGTTGGGGAGGTCGAGGCTACGAGCAGTACTTC